The clone carrying this T cell receptor beta chain was seen a few times. No antigen is known for it. The CDR3 runs 15 residues. Per germline, CDR1 DFQATT and CDR2 SNEGSKA (reference sequence). The V and J ends lost 0 bases and 4 bases, in that order; junction bases with no gene match: 5. TCRdb used MiXCR to reprocess the 5' RACE reads, holding one entry per CDR3 protein. The sample gives a few hundred thousand distinct CDR3 sequences, just under 20% of which show up once; 20% to 25% is in the top ten. This record comes from a study of T-cell memory formation after mild COVID-19. Study-level results: Contracting clones from day 15 to 85 showed balanced CD4/CD8; later expanders favored CD4+.

This sequence was found in a man between 18 and 29 years old who had mild COVID-19 (a few samples of this study predate the infection). Cell type and time point are not known. The rearrangement joins TRBV20-1 to TRBJ2-1; 8 positions match TRBD1. What was sequenced was PBMCs or a T cell subset sorted from them (not recorded which). CDR3 sequence reads: CSARDRQGFYNEQFF. CDR3 bases: TGCAGTGCTAGAGATCGACAGGGGTTTTACAATGAGCAGTTCTTC.